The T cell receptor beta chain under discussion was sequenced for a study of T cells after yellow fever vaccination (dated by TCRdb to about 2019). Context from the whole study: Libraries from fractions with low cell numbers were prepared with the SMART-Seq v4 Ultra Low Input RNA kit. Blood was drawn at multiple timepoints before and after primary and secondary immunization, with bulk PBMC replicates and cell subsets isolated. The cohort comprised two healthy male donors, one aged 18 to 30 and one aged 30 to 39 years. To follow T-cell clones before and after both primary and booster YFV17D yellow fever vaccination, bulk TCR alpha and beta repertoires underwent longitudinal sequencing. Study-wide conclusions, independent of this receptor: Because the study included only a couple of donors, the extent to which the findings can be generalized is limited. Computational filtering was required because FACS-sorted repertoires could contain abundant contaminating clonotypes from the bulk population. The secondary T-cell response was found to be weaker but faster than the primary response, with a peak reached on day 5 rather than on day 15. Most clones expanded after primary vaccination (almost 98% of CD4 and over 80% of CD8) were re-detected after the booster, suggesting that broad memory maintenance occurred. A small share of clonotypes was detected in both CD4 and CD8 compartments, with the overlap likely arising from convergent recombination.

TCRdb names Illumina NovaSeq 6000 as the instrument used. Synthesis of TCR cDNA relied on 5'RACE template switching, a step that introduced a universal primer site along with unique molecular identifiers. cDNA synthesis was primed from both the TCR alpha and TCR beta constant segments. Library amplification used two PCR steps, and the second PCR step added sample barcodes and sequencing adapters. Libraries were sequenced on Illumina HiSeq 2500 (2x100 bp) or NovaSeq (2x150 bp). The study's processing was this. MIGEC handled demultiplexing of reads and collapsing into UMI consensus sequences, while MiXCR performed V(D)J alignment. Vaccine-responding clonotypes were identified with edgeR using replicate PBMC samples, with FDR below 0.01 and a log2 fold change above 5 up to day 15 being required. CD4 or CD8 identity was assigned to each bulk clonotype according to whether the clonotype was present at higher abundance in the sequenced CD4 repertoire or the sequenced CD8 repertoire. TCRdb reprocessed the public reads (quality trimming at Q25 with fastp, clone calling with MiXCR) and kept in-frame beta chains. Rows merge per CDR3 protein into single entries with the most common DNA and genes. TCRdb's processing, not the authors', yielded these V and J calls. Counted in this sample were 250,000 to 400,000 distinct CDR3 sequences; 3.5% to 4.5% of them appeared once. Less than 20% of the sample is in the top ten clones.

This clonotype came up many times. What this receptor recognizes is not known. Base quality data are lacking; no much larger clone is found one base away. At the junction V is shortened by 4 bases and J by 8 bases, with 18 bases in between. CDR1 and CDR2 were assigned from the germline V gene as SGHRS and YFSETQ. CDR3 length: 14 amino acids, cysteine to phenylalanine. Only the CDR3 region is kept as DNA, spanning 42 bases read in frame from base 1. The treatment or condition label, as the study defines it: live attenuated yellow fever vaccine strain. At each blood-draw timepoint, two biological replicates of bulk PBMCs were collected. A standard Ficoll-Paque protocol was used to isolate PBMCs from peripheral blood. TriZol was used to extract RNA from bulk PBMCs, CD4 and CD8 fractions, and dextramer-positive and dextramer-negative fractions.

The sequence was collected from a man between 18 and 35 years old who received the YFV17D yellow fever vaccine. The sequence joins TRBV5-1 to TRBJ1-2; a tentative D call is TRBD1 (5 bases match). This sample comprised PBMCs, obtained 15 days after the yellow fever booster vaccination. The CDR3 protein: CASSRGIRSGGYTF. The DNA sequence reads TGCGCCAGCAGCCGGGGGATCCGAAGTGGGGGCTACACCTTC.